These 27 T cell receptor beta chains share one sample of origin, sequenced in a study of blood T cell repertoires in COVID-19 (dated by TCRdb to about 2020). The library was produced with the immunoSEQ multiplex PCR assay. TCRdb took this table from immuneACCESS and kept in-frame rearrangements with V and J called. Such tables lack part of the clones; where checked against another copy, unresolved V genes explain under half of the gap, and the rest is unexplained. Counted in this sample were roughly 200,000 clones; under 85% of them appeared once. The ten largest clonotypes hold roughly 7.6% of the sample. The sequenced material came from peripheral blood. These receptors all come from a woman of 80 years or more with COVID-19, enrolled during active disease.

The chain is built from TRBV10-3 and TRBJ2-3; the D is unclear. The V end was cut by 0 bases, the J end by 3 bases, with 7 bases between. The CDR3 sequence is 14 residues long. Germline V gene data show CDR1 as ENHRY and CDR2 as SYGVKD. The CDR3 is CAISESTVTDTQYF. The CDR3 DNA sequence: TGTGCCATCAGTGAGTCGACTGTTACAGATACGCAGTATTTT.

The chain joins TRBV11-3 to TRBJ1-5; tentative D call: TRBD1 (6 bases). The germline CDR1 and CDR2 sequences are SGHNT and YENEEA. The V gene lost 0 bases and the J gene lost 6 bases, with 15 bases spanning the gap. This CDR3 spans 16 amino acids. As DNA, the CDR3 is TGTGCCAGCAGCTTAGAGTCCGGCAGGGGCCGTCAGCCCCAGCATTTT. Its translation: CASSLESGRGRQPQHF.

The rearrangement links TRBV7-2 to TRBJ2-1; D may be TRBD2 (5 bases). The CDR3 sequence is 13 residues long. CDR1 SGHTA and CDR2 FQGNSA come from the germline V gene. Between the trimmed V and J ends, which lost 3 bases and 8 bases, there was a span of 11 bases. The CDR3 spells CASSFRWGDEQFF. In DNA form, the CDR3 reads TGTGCCAGCAGCTTTAGGTGGGGAGATGAGCAGTTCTTC. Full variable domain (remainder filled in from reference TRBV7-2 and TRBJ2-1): GAGVSQSPSNKVTEKGKDVELRCDPISGHTALYWYRQSLGQGLEFLIYFQGNSAPDKSGLPSDRFSAERTGGSVSTLTIQRTQQEDSAVYLCASSFRWGDEQFFGPGTRLTVL.

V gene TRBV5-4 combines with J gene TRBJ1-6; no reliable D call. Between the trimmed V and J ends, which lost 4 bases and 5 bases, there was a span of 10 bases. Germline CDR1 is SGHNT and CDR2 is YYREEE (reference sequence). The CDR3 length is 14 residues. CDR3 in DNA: TGTGCCAGCAGCATTGGACTGAATAATTCACCCCTCCACTTT. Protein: CASSIGLNNSPLHF.

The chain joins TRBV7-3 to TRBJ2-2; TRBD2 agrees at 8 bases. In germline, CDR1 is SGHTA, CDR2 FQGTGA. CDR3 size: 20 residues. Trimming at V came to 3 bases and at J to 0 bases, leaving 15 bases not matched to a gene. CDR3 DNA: TGTGCCAGCAGCTTGGGTGTTTCGGGAGGGGAGCACGCGAACACCGGGGAGCTGTTTTTT. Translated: CASSLGVSGGEHANTGELFF.

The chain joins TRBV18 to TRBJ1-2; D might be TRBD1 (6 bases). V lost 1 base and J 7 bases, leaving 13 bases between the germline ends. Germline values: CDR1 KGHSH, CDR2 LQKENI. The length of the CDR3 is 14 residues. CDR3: CASSPRAGAPGYTF. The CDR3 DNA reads TGTGCCAGCTCACCACGCGCGGGGGCTCCTGGCTACACCTTC.

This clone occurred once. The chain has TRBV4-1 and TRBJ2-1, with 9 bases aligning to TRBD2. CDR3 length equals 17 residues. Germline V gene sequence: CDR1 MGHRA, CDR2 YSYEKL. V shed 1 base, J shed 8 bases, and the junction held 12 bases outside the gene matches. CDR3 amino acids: CASSQVWTSARGDEQFF. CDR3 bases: TGCGCCAGCAGCCAAGTATGGACTAGCGCCCGAGGGGATGAGCAGTTCTTC.

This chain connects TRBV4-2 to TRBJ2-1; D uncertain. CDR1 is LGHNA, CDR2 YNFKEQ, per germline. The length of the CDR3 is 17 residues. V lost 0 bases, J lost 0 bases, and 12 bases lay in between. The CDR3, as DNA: TGTGCCAGCAGCCAAGATTCTGCTTCGAGCTCCTACAATGAGCAGTTCTTC. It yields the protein CASSQDSASSSYNEQFF.

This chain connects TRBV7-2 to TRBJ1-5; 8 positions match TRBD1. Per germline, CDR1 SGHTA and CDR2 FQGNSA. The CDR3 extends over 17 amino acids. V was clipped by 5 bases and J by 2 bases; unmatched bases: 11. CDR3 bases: TGTGCCAGCAGCCCGTACAGGGGGGGGTTCGGCAATCAGCCCCAGCATTTT. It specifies CASSPYRGGFGNQPQHF.

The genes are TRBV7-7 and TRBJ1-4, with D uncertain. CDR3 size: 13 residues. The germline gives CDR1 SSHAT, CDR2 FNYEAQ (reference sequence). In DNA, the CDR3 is TGTGCTAGCTCCCCCGGGCGGGAGGAAAAACTGTTTTTT. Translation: CASSPGREEKLFF.

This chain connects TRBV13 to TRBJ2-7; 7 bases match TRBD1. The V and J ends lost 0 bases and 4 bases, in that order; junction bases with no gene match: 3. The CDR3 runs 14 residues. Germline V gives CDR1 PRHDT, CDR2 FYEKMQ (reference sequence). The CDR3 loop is CASSLGQGVYEQYF. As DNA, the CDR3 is TGTGCCAGCAGCTTAGGTCAGGGGGTTTACGAGCAGTACTTC. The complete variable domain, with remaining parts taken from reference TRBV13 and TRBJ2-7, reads AAGVIQSPRHLIKEKRETATLKCYPIPRHDTVYWYQQGPGQDPQFLISFYEKMQSDKGSIPDRFSAQQFSDYHSELNMSSLELGDSALYFCASSLGQGVYEQYFGPGTRLTVT.

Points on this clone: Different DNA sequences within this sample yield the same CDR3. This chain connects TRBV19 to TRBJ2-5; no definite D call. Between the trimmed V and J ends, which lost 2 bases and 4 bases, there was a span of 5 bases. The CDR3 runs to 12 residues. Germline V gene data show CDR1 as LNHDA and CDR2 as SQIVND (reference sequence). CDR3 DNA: TGTGCCAGTAGTATAAGAGGAGAGACCCAGTACTTC. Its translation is CASSIRGETQYF.

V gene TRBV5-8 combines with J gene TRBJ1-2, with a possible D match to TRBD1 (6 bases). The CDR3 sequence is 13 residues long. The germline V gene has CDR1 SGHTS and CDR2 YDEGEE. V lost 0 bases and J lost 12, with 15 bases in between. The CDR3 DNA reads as TGTGCCAGCAGCTTGGAGCCAGGGGCGGAGAACACCTTC. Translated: CASSLEPGAENTF.

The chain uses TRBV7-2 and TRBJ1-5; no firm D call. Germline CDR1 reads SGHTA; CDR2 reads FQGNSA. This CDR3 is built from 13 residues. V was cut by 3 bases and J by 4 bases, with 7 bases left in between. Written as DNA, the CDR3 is TGTGCCAGCAGCTTCTACCTAAATCAGCCCCAGCATTTT. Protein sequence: CASSFYLNQPQHF.

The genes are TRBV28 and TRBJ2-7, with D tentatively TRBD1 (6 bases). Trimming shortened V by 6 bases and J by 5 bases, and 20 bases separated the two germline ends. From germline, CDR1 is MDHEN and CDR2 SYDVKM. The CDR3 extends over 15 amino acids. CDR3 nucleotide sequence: TGTGCCAGCAGGCCGGCGGACAGTACATACGACGAGCAGTACTTC. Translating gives CASRPADSTYDEQYF.

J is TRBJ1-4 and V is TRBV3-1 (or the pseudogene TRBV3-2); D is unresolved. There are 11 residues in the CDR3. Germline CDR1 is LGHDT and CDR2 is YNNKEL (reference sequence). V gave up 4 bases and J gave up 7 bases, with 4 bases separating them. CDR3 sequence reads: CASSRAEKLFF. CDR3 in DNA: TGTGCCAGCAGCCGAGCTGAAAAACTGTTTTTT.

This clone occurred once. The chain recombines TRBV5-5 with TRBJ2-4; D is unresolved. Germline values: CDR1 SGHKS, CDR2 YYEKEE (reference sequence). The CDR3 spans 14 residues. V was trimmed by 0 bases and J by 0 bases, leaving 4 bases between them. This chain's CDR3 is CASSLALAKNIQYF. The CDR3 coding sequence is TGTGCCAGCAGCTTGGCCCTAGCCAAAAACATTCAGTACTTC.

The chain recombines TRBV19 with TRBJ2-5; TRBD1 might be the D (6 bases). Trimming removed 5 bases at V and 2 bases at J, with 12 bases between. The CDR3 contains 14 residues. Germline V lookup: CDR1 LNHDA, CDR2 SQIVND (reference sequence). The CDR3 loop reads CASSPGQNQETQYF. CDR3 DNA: TGTGCCAGTAGTCCCGGACAGAATCAAGAGACCCAGTACTTC.

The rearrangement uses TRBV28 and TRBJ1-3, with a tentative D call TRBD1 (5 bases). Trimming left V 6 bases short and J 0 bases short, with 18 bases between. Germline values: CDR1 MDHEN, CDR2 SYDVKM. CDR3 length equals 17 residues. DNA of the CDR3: TGTGCCAGCAGCCCCGGCGGCGGGGCGATCTCTGGAAACACCATATATTTT. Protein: CASSPGGGAISGNTIYF.

In nucleotides, the CDR3 is TGCGCCAGCATCGACGGTGGGACAGCGAACACTGAAGCTTTCTTT. This gives the protein CASIDGGTANTEAFF. The chain uses TRBV5-1 and TRBJ1-1; 7 bases align to TRBD1. The CDR3 contains 15 residues. Germline loops: CDR1 SGHRS, CDR2 YFSETQ. V lost 6 bases, J lost 1 base, and 9 bases stayed unmatched.

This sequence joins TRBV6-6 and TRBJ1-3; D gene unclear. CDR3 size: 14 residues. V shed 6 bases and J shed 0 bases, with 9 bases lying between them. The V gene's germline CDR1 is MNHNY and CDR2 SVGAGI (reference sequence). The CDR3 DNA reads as TGTGCCAGCAGAGAGGTGATCTCTGGAAACACCATATATTTT. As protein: CASREVISGNTIYF.

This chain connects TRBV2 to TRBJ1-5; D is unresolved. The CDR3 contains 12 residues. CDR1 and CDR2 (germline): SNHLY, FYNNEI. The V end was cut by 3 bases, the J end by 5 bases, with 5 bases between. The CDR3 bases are TGTGCCAGCAGTGACCCATATCAGCCCCAGCATTTT. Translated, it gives CASSDPYQPQHF. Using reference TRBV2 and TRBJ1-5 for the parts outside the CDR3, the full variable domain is EPEVTQTPSHQVTQMGQEVILRCVPISNHLYFYWYRQILGQKVEFLVSFYNNEISEKSEIFDDQFSVERPDGSNFTLKIRSTKLEDSAMYFCASSDPYQPQHFGDGTRLSIL.

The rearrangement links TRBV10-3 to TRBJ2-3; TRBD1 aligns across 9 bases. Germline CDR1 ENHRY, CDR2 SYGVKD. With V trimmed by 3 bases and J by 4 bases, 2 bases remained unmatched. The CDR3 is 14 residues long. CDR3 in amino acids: CAISERQGADTQYF. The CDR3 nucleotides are TGTGCCATCAGTGAACGACAGGGGGCAGATACGCAGTATTTT.

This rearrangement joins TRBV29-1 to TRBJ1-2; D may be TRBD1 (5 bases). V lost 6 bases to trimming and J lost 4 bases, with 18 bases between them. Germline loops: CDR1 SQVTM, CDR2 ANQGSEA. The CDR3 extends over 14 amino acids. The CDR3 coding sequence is TGCAGCGTCTCCTCGGGGGAGGGGCCCTATGGCTACACCTTC. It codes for CSVSSGEGPYGYTF.

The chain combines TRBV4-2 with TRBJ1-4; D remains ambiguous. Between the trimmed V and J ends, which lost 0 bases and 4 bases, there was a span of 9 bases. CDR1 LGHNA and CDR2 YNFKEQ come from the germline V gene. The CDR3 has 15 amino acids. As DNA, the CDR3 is TGTGCCAGCAGCCAAGAGGCTGCGGGTAATGAAAAACTGTTTTTT. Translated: CASSQEAAGNEKLFF.

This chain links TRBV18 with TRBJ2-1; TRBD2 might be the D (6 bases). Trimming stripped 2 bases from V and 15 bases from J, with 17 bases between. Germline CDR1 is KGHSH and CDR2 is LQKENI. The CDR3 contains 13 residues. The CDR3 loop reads CASSPGGKGHPFF. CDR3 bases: TGTGCCAGCTCACCAGGGGGGAAGGGTCATCCGTTCTTC.

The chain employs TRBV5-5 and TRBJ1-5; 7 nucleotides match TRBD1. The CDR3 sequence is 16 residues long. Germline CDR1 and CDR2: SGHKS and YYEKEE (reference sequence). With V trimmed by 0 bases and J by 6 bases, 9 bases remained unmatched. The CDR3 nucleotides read TGTGCCAGCAGCTTGGCCCCGACAGGGAACTCTCAGCCCCAGCATTTT. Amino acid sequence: CASSLAPTGNSQPQHF.